Below, 17 T cell receptor beta chains from the same sample are listed, as sequenced in a study of blood T cell repertoires in COVID-19. The repertoire was sequenced with immunoSEQ multiplex PCR; TCRdb's copy has only in-frame clones and lacks some. Of approximately 40,000 clones in the sample, around nine tenths were seen once. Specimen: peripheral blood. Receptor source: a human donor in a cohort sampled during active COVID-19.

V usage is TRBV27 and J usage is TRBJ2-2; 9 nucleotides match TRBD1. The CDR3 covers 16 residues. The V gene end was trimmed by 5 bases and the J gene end by 3 bases; junction bases not matched to a gene: 7. Looked up from germline, CDR1 is MNHEY and CDR2 is SMNVEV (reference sequence). In nucleotides, the CDR3 is TGTGCCAGCAGTCTAACCGGGACAGGGTACACCGGGGAGCTGTTTTTT. Its translation: CASSLTGTGYTGELFF.

This sequence joins TRBV7-8 and TRBJ2-3; the match to TRBD2 covers 9 bases. With 4 bases clipped from V and 2 bases from J, the junction kept 7 bases outside the gene matches. The CDR3 spans 16 residues. Germline lookup yields CDR1 SGHVS and CDR2 FQNEAQ. The CDR3 is CASSYWRGGPTDTQYF. The CDR3 nucleotides read TGTGCCAGCAGCTATTGGCGGGGGGGACCCACAGATACGCAGTATTTT.

CDR3 DNA sequence: TGTGGAGCGGGGGAGCATGGCTACACCTTC. This codes for CGAGEHGYTF. The chain combines TRBV30 with TRBJ1-2, with D possibly being TRBD1 (5 bases). CDR3 length: 10 amino acids. Germline V gives CDR1 GTSNPN, CDR2 SVGIG (reference sequence).

The gene calls are TRBV7-3 and TRBJ2-7; 9 bases match TRBD2. The length of the CDR3 is 14 residues. The germline V gene has CDR1 SGHTA and CDR2 FQGTGA. V lost 5 bases to trimming and J lost 1 base; unmatched junction nucleotides: 3. This CDR3 reads CASSLSGGSYEQYF. As DNA, the CDR3 is TGTGCCAGCAGCCTCAGCGGGGGGTCCTACGAGCAGTACTTC.

The chain combines TRBV27 with TRBJ2-7, with D perhaps matching TRBD1 (5 bases). Germline V lookup: CDR1 MNHEY, CDR2 SMNVEV (reference sequence). Trimming pared 6 bases from V and 2 bases from J, leaving 14 bases between. The CDR3 extends over 14 amino acids. CDR3 nucleotide sequence: TGTGCCAGCAGCTACAGGCCCAATGCCTACGAGCAGTACTTC. Translation: CASSYRPNAYEQYF.

The chain combines TRBV2 with TRBJ2-1; D perhaps matches TRBD2 (5 bases). V was cut by 6 bases and J by 9 bases, with 12 bases left in between. This CDR3 region has 12 residues. Germline V CDR1 and CDR2: SNHLY, FYNNEI. Written as DNA, the CDR3 is TGTGCCAGCAGCCGGGAAGGGATTGAGCAGTTCTTC. Its translation is CASSREGIEQFF.

The chain recombines TRBV6-5 with TRBJ1-1, with a possible D match to TRBD1 (6 bases). This CDR3 comprises 15 residues. Germline CDR1 MNHEY, CDR2 SVGAGI. The germline V and J ends were trimmed by 6 bases and 6 bases, with 20 bases remaining between them. CDR3 in amino acids: CASRFTGSAEAEAFF. The CDR3, as DNA: TGTGCCAGCAGGTTCACAGGGTCAGCGGAAGCTGAAGCTTTCTTT.

The rearrangement uses TRBV28 and TRBJ1-3; D possibly corresponds to TRBD1 (6 bases). Trimming removed 1 base from V and 0 bases from J, with 10 bases in between. The CDR3 spans 16 residues. The germline V gene has CDR1 MDHEN and CDR2 SYDVKM. This chain's CDR3 is CASSLYGQSSGNTIYF. The CDR3 bases are TGTGCCAGCAGTTTATACGGACAGAGCTCTGGAAACACCATATATTTT.

The rearrangement uses TRBV6-5 and TRBJ1-1; TRBD1 matches 7 bases. Germline loops: CDR1 MNHEY, CDR2 SVGAGI. The length of the CDR3 is 14 residues. V trimming: 5 bases; J trimming: 3 bases; junction bases outside the gene matches: 6. CDR3 bases: TGTGCCAGCAGTCGGGGACAGCCCTACACTGAAGCTTTCTTT. Amino acid sequence: CASSRGQPYTEAFF.

This chain connects TRBV11-2 to TRBJ2-7; 10 nucleotides line up with TRBD1. The V segment lost 5 bases and the J segment 6 bases; nucleotides outside the gene matches: 7. The CDR3 totals 14 residues. CDR1 and CDR2 from the germline V gene are SGHAT and FQNNGV. The CDR3 loop reads CASSPSGTGAEQYF. For the CDR3, the DNA is TGTGCCAGCAGCCCTTCCGGGACAGGGGCCGAGCAGTACTTC.

The CDR3 spells CASSRLAGTLYEQYF. The CDR3 nucleotides are TGTGCCAGCAGCCGCCTAGCGGGGACACTCTACGAGCAGTACTTC. The chain combines TRBV6-5 with TRBJ2-7, with TRBD2 matching 9 bases. The length of the CDR3 is 15 residues. After removal of 6 bases from V and 3 bases from J, the junction contained 9 bases not matched to a gene. The V gene's germline CDR1 is MNHEY and CDR2 SVGAGI.

V and J are TRBV5-1 and TRBJ2-3, with D perhaps TRBD2 (6 bases). Trimming took 7 bases from V and 6 from J, leaving 30 bases between them. CDR3 length: 18 amino acids. The germline V gene encodes CDR1 SGHRS and CDR2 YFSETQ. The CDR3 DNA is TGCGCCAGCGCCATAACCCCGGGACTCCCGCTATTCTCGGATACGCAGTATTTT. It encodes CASAITPGLPLFSDTQYF.

This clone was counted a single time. This rearrangement joins TRBV27 to TRBJ1-2, with TRBD1 matching 12 bases. CDR1 and CDR2 (germline): MNHEY, SMNVEV (reference sequence). The CDR3 runs 16 residues. Losses at the gene ends were 2 bases for V and 5 bases for J; bases not matched to a gene: 6. CDR3 in DNA: TGTGCCAGCAGTTTAGTGGGACAGGGGGCTTCATATGGCTACACCTTC. It codes for CASSLVGQGASYGYTF.

This chain connects TRBV3-1 (or the pseudogene TRBV3-2) to TRBJ1-1; 9 positions match TRBD1. CDR1 and CDR2 (germline): LGHDT, YNNKEL (reference sequence). Unmatched junction bases numbered 10, after V lost 4 bases and J lost 1 base. The CDR3 runs 17 residues. Here the CDR3 reads CASSLSPQGAGNTEAFF. Written as DNA, the CDR3 is TGTGCCAGCAGCCTCTCCCCACAGGGGGCAGGGAACACTGAAGCTTTCTTT.

The chain combines TRBV10-3 with TRBJ1-4; no reliable D call. This CDR3 contains 17 residues. Germline V gene lookup returns CDR1 ENHRY and CDR2 SYGVKD. Trimming stripped 3 bases from V and 0 bases from J, with 14 bases between. CDR3 sequence: CAISESWQVTTNEKLFF. CDR3 nucleotide sequence: TGTGCCATCAGTGAATCGTGGCAGGTCACAACTAATGAAAAACTGTTTTTT.

The chain has TRBV30 and TRBJ1-6; 8 nucleotides align to TRBD1. CDR3 length: 13 residues. Per the germline V gene, CDR1 is GTSNPN and CDR2 is SVGIG (reference sequence). The V gene end was trimmed by 4 bases and the J gene end by 10 bases; junction bases not matched to a gene: 6. The chain's CDR3 is CAWTLTGASPLHF. CDR3 coding DNA: TGTGCCTGGACACTGACAGGGGCCTCACCCCTCCACTTT.

The chain combines TRBV10-3 with TRBJ1-4; TRBD1 might be the D (5 bases). This CDR3 contains 15 residues. The germline gives CDR1 ENHRY, CDR2 SYGVKD. V was cut by 3 bases and J by 8 bases, with 16 bases left in between. This chain's CDR3 is CAISESFGGGEKLFF. In DNA, the CDR3 is TGTGCCATCAGTGAATCGTTCGGGGGTGGGGAAAAACTGTTTTTT.